This T cell receptor beta chain was retrieved from a study of T cell responses to AZD1222 COVID-19 vaccine. The table came from immunoSEQ multiplex PCR; TCRdb's copy has only in-frame clones and leaves some out. Of about 70,000 clones listed, 88% are singletons. Study findings and constraints: White British donors predominated, females outnumbered males, and clonal diversity was possibly underestimated.

The V and J ends lost 4 bases and 4 bases respectively, with 7 bases between them. In germline, CDR1 is ENHRY, CDR2 SYGVKD. The CDR3 runs 12 residues. In regard to this clone: Antigen unknown.

This chain links TRBV10-3 with TRBJ1-2; the D gene is possibly TRBD1 (5 bases). This TCR derives from an adult who received the MenACWY meningococcal vaccine as a control. This sample comprised peripheral blood, obtained 28 days after the second dose of the MenACWY control vaccine. As DNA, the CDR3 is TGTGCCATCAGTGTCGACAGCTATGGCTACACCTTC. Translated: CAISVDSYGYTF.